One TCR beta chain is described in this entry. This clonotype is described as medium-sized (0.01 to 0.1%). The antigen it recognizes is unknown. No base qualities exist here, and no much larger clone lies one base off it. Trimmed from V: 4 bases; trimmed from J: 3 bases; junction bases lacking a gene match: 5. Including the terminal cysteine and phenylalanine, the CDR3 comprises 14 residues. Kept here is only the CDR3 DNA, which spans 42 bases and is read in frame from base 1. The germline V gene yields SGHNT for CDR1 and YENEEA for CDR2. These data belong to a study of tumor-infiltrating lymphocytes in oesophageal squamous cell carcinoma (dated by TCRdb to about 2016). Libraries were prepared through PCR. The run used an Illumina HiSeq 2000. In TCRdb, the public reads were trimmed at Q25 with fastp and aligned with MiXCR, with productive beta chains retained. Rows are combined by CDR3 protein, so each entry shows the most common genes and DNA. This sample holds approximately 19,000 distinct CDR3 sequences; approximately 45% were observed only once. Of the sample, around 30% is held by the ten largest clones.

The rearrangement joined TRBV11-3 to TRBJ2-7, with 8 bases aligning to TRBD1. This receptor was taken from a female donor with esophageal squamous cell carcinoma. Sequencing input: normal esophageal tissue next to the tumor. The CDR3 reads as follows: CASSSGTGNYEQYF. At the DNA level, the sequence is TGTGCCAGCAGCTCCGGGACAGGCAACTACGAGCAGTACTTC.